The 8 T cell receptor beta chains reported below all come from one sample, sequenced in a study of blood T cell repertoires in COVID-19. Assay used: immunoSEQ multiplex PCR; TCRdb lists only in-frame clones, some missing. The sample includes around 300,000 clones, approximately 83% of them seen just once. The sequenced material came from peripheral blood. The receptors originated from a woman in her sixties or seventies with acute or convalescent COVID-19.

CDR3 sequence: CASSPPVGGGAADTQYF. The CDR3 DNA sequence: TGTGCCAGCTCACCTCCTGTCGGCGGGGGGGCCGCAGATACGCAGTATTTT. V usage is TRBV18 and J usage is TRBJ2-3; TRBD2 aligns across 9 bases. The CDR3 has 17 residues. CDR1 KGHSH and CDR2 LQKENI come from the germline V gene. The V gene end was trimmed by 3 bases and the J gene end by 4 bases; junction bases not matched to a gene: 11.

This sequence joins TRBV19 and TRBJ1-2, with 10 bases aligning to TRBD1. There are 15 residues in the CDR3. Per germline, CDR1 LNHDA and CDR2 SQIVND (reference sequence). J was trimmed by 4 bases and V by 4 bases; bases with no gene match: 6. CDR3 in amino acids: CASSNRDRGFYGYTF. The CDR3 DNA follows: TGTGCCAGTAGTAACCGGGACAGGGGTTTCTATGGCTACACCTTC. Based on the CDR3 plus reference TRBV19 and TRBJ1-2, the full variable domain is DGGITQSPKYLFRKEGQNVTLSCEQNLNHDAMYWYRQDPGQGLRLIYYSQIVNDFQKGDIAEGYSVSREKKESFPLTVTSAQKNPTAFYLCASSNRDRGFYGYTFGSGTRLTVV.

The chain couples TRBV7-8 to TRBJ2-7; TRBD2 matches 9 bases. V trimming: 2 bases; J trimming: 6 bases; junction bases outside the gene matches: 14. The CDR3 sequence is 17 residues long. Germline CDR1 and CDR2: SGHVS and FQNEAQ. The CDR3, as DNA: TGTGCCAGCAGCTTAAGCCCGCGGGGGGGCCTAATAGGCGAGCAGTACTTC. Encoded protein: CASSLSPRGGLIGEQYF.

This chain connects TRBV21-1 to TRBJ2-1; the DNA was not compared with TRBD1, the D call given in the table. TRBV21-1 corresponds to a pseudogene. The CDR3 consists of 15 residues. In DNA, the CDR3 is TGTGCCAACCTCTTATCGGGACAGGGTATGGGTGAGCAGTTCTTC. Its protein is CANLLSGQGMGEQFF.

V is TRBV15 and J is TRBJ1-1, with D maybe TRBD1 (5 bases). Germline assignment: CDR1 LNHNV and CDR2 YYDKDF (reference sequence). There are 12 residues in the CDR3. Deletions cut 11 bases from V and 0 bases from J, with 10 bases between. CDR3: CAAGPVNTEAFF. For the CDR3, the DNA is TGTGCCGCGGGACCGGTGAACACTGAAGCTTTCTTT.

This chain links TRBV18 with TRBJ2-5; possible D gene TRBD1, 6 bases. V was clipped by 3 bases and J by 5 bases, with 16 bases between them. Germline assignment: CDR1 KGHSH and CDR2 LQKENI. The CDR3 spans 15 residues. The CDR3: CASSPQTGPGETQYF. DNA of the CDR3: TGTGCCAGCTCACCCCAGACAGGCCCGGGGGAGACCCAGTACTTC.

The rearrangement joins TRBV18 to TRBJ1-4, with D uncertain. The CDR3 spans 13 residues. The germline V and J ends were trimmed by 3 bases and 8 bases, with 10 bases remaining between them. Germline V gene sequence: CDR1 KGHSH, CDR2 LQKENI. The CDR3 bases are TGTGCCAGCTCACCGGGCGACAACGAAAAACTGTTTTTT. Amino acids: CASSPGDNEKLFF.

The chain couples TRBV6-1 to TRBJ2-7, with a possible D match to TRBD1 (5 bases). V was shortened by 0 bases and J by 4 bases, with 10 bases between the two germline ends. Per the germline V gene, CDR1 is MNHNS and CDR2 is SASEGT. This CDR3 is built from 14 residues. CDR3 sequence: CASSEAHRQYEQYF. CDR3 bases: TGTGCCAGCAGTGAAGCACACAGGCAATACGAGCAGTACTTC.